Below are 6 T cell receptor beta chains sequenced from a single sample in a study of blood T cell repertoires in COVID-19. Sequencing was performed with immunoSEQ multiplex PCR; in TCRdb, only in-frame clones are kept and a portion is missing. The profile shows about 250,000 clones, around 88% of them singletons. The specimen was peripheral blood. Source of these receptors: a woman in her 30s with COVID-19, enrolled during active disease.

The chain employs TRBV6-5 and TRBJ2-2; D might be TRBD1 (6 bases). Trimming took off 10 bases at V and 5 bases at J, with 14 bases between the two ends. The CDR3 consists of 13 residues. The germline V gene has CDR1 MNHEY and CDR2 SVGAGI. In DNA form, the CDR3 reads TGTGCCACCCGGACAGCGGTGACCGGGGAGCTGTTTTTT. Encoded protein: CATRTAVTGELFF.

In its sample, this clone was seen once. This chain joins TRBV27 and TRBJ2-3; possibly TRBD2 for D (5 bases). The length of the CDR3 is 18 residues. Germline CDR1 reads MNHEY; CDR2 reads SMNVEV (reference sequence). Trimming left V 7 bases short and J 1 base short, with 24 bases between. The chain's CDR3 is CASTPHLGLRAGTDTQYF. CDR3 coding DNA: TGTGCCAGCACTCCTCACTTGGGCCTGAGGGCAGGCACAGATACGCAGTATTTT.

This clone has just a few counts. V is TRBV27 and J is TRBJ2-1; 8 bases fit TRBD1. Losses at the gene ends were 2 bases for V and 6 bases for J; bases not matched to a gene: 6. Germline V lookup: CDR1 MNHEY, CDR2 SMNVEV (reference sequence). The CDR3 is 15 residues long. The CDR3 coding sequence is TGTGCCAGCAGTTTACGACAGGGGAGGACCAATGAGCAGTTCTTC. It is translated as CASSLRQGRTNEQFF.

The chain combines TRBV9 with TRBJ2-2, with 7 bases fitting TRBD2. CDR1 and CDR2 from the germline V gene are SGDLS and YYNGEE. J was trimmed by 7 bases and V by 0 bases; bases with no gene match: 9. The CDR3 runs to 16 residues. The CDR3 DNA follows: TGTGCCAGCAGCGTAGTCGGCGGGAGTAGGGGCGGGGAGCTGTTTTTT. It specifies CASSVVGGSRGGELFF.

The chain is built from TRBV7-6 and TRBJ1-1; D is ambiguous. The CDR3 spans 11 residues. CDR1 SGHVS and CDR2 FNYEAQ come from the germline V gene. Trimming took off 5 bases at V and 6 bases at J, with 7 bases between the two ends. CDR3 coding DNA: TGTGCCAGCAGCCCCGCGGCTGAAGCTTTCTTT. Translation gives CASSPAAEAFF.

The J gene is TRBJ1-2, the V gene TRBV29-1; TRBD1 is a possible D gene (5 bases). In germline, CDR1 is SQVTM, CDR2 ANQGSEA. The V end was cut by 0 bases, the J end by 0 bases, with 11 bases between. CDR3 size: 15 residues. The CDR3 is CSVEDTGTSNYGYTF. CDR3 coding DNA: TGCAGCGTTGAAGATACAGGAACCTCTAACTATGGCTACACCTTC. The full variable domain, rest sourced from reference TRBV29-1 and TRBJ1-2, is SAVISQKPSRDICQRGTSLTIQCQVDSQVTMMFWYRQQPGQSLTLIATANQGSEATYESGFVIDKFPISRPNLTFSTLTVSNMSPEDSSIYLCSVEDTGTSNYGYTFGSGTRLTVV.